This T cell receptor beta chain was documented in a study of cytomegalovirus exposure and HLA in healthy donors. Whole-study findings and limits: It was reportedly the case that the classifier diagnosed cytomegalovirus status with high specificity and sensitivity. The study designated 150 to 200 TCR beta chains cytomegalovirus-associated.

Note on this clone: What it binds is not known.

CDR3 length: 13 amino acids. CDR1 and CDR2 from the germline V gene are SGHNT and YENEEA. The ends were cut back, 5 bases at V and 2 bases at J, with 10 bases in the middle. The repertoire was sequenced with immunoSEQ multiplex PCR; TCRdb's copy has only in-frame clones and lacks some. This sample carries roughly 140,000 clones, approximately 88% of them seen once, and the ten largest clones take approximately 3.2%. Sample: PBMCs. The clonotype comes from a woman younger than 35 in good health and CMV-seropositive. The chain combines TRBV11-3 with TRBJ2-7; maybe TRBD2 (6 bases). The CDR3 DNA follows: TGTGCCAGCAGCCTCAGACTAGCCTACGAGCAGTACTTC. This translates into CASSLRLAYEQYF.